This passage covers 19 T cell receptor beta chains from one sample sequenced in a study of T cell responses to AZD1222 COVID-19 vaccine. Method: immunoSEQ multiplex PCR; TCRdb's copy keeps in-frame clones and lacks some. The sample records approximately 74,000 clones, roughly four fifths being singletons. The material was peripheral blood, obtained on day 0 of AZD1222 vaccination. All receptors come from an adult in good health.

The V and J genes are TRBV15 and TRBJ2-2, with D perhaps matching TRBD2 (6 bases). Germline-derived CDR1 and CDR2 are LNHNV and YYDKDF (reference sequence). CDR3 length: 15 residues. With 1 base removed from V and 4 bases from J, the gap between germline ends came to 10 bases. The CDR3 DNA reads TGTGCCACCAGCAGAGGGAGGGACGCCACCGGGGAGCTGTTTTTT. It codes for CATSRGRDATGELFF. Full variable domain (rest looked up from reference TRBV15 and TRBJ2-2): DAMVIQNPRYQVTQFGKPVTLSCSQTLNHNVMYWYQQKSSQAPKLLFHYYDKDFNNEADTPDNFQSRRPNTSFCFLDIRSPGLGDTAMYLCATSRGRDATGELFFGEGSRLTVL.

The chain joins TRBV7-2 to TRBJ2-7; D may be TRBD2 (5 bases). Germline V CDR1 and CDR2: SGHTA, FQGNSA. The length of the CDR3 is 13 residues. V was pared by 6 bases and J by 4 bases, with 13 bases between. The CDR3 DNA is TGTGCCAGCAGTATTACTAGTAGATACGAGCAGTACTTC. This gives the protein CASSITSRYEQYF.

The chain couples TRBV7-2 to TRBJ2-7, with no clear D. CDR3 length: 14 amino acids. Germline assignment: CDR1 SGHTA and CDR2 FQGNSA. V dropped 0 bases and J dropped 1 base, with 7 bases sitting between them. The DNA of the CDR3 is TGTGCCAGCAGCTTAGCGCTCCCATCCTACGAGCAGTACTTC. It codes for CASSLALPSYEQYF.

The chain uses TRBV30 and TRBJ1-2; perhaps TRBD1 as D (6 bases). Trimming cost V 0 bases and J 4 bases, with 9 bases left between them. The CDR3 is made up of 13 amino acids. CDR1 GTSNPN and CDR2 SVGIG come from the germline V gene (reference sequence). Here the CDR3 reads CAWSVKGGYGYTF. In nucleotides, the CDR3 is TGTGCCTGGAGTGTGAAGGGGGGCTATGGCTACACCTTC.

In its sample, this clone was seen once. One end of the junction is discordant with germline, which a read error may explain. V is TRBV7-2 and J is TRBJ2-2; no reliable D call. The CDR3 is made up of 13 amino acids. Germline CDR1 reads SGHTA; CDR2 reads FQGNSA. CDR3 region: CASSLDRTRELFF. The CDR3 coding sequence is TGTGCCAGCAGCCTGGACCGCACCCGGGAGCTGTTTTTT.

The V and J genes are TRBV2 and TRBJ1-5; possible D gene TRBD1, 5 bases. V was trimmed by 4 bases and J by 8 bases, leaving 12 bases between them. Germline CDR1 is SNHLY and CDR2 is FYNNEI. The CDR3 loop spans 13 amino acids. This chain's CDR3 is CASSGERGKPQHF. In DNA form, the CDR3 reads TGTGCCAGCAGTGGGGAGAGGGGAAAGCCCCAGCATTTT.

The chain carries TRBV4-1 and TRBJ2-2; 11 nucleotides align to TRBD2. This CDR3 region has 19 residues. Germline CDR1 MGHRA, CDR2 YSYEKL. Trimming removed 0 bases from V and 7 bases from J; junction bases left unmatched: 13. CDR3: CASSQDLPASGRRSGELFF. In DNA, the CDR3 is TGCGCCAGCAGCCAAGATCTTCCGGCTAGCGGGAGGCGTAGCGGGGAGCTGTTTTTT.

The chain links TRBV19 to TRBJ1-5; 8 bases line up with TRBD1. CDR1 and CDR2 from the germline V gene are LNHDA and SQIVND (reference sequence). V was pared by 8 bases and J by 2 bases, with 5 bases of the junction left unmatched. The CDR3 is made up of 14 amino acids. The chain's CDR3 is CASDWGQGNQPQHF. The CDR3 DNA reads as TGTGCCAGTGATTGGGGACAGGGCAATCAGCCCCAGCATTTT.

There are a few counts of this clone. CDR3 DNA: TGCGCCAGCAGCCAAGCCGTGACAGGGGTAGGTAGCAATCAGCCCCAGCATTTT. Amino acids: CASSQAVTGVGSNQPQHF. V usage is TRBV4-3 and J usage is TRBJ1-5; TRBD1 matches at 8 bases. Germline lookup yields CDR1 LGHNA and CDR2 YSLEER. The CDR3 is made up of 18 amino acids. V dropped 1 base and J dropped 0; count of bases not matched to a gene: 8.

The chain uses TRBV9 and TRBJ1-6; D call uncertain. The length of the CDR3 is 16 residues. The V and J ends lost 0 bases and 0 bases respectively, with 7 bases between them. In germline, CDR1 is SGDLS, CDR2 YYNGEE. The DNA of the CDR3 is TGTGCCAGCAGCGTAGAGATAGCCTCCTATAATTCACCCCTCCACTTT. Protein sequence: CASSVEIASYNSPLHF.

This clone was found once. V is TRBV18 and J is TRBJ1-1; the match to TRBD1 covers 12 bases. Looked up from germline, CDR1 is KGHSH and CDR2 is LQKENI. This CDR3 region has 15 residues. V was clipped by 1 base and J by 8 bases; unmatched bases: 5. As DNA, the CDR3 is TGTGCCAGCTCACCACTTCCCGGGACAGGGGGCGAAGCTTTCTTT. The encoded protein is CASSPLPGTGGEAFF.

The chain has TRBV5-4 and TRBJ2-1; D is perhaps TRBD2 (6 bases). CDR1 and CDR2 from the germline V gene are SGHNT and YYREEE (reference sequence). This CDR3 spans 13 amino acids. Trimming took off 0 bases at V and 9 bases at J, with 10 bases between the two ends. The CDR3 protein is CASSLASAGEQFF. CDR3 bases: TGTGCCAGCAGCTTGGCTAGCGCTGGTGAGCAGTTCTTC.

This clone came up a few times. This chain links TRBV5-4 with TRBJ2-5; 7 nucleotides agree with TRBD1. The CDR3 runs 14 residues. The V gene's germline CDR1 is SGHNT and CDR2 YYREEE (reference sequence). V lost 3 bases to trimming and J lost 5 bases; unmatched junction nucleotides: 7. In DNA form, the CDR3 reads TGTGCCAGCAGCTCCCCACAGGGGACGGAGACCCAGTACTTC. It codes for CASSSPQGTETQYF.

The genes are TRBV7-2 and TRBJ1-6, with D unresolved. The CDR3 covers 16 residues. The V gene's germline CDR1 is SGHTA and CDR2 FQGNSA. V dropped 1 base and J dropped 0 bases, with 7 bases sitting between them. The chain's CDR3 is CASSLEQSSYNSPLHF. DNA of the CDR3: TGTGCCAGCAGCTTAGAGCAGAGCTCCTATAATTCACCCCTCCACTTT.

The rearrangement uses TRBV7-9 and TRBJ1-3; TRBD1 matches 8 bases. J gave up 2 bases and V 7 bases, and 10 bases lay outside the gene matches. Germline-derived CDR1 and CDR2 are SEHNR and FQNEAQ (reference sequence). CDR3 size: 16 residues. Here the CDR3 reads CASKEREQGAGNTIYF. The CDR3 DNA reads TGTGCCAGCAAGGAGAGAGAACAGGGGGCTGGAAACACCATATATTTT.

The gene calls are TRBV19 and TRBJ1-1, with 9 bases aligning to TRBD1. Germline V gene data show CDR1 as LNHDA and CDR2 as SQIVND (reference sequence). The junction had 6 bases not matched to a gene; V was cut back by 7 bases and J by 6 bases. The CDR3 runs 13 residues. The CDR3: CASNHRQGAEAFF. The CDR3 nucleotides read TGTGCCAGTAACCATCGACAGGGGGCTGAAGCTTTCTTT.

The rearrangement links TRBV6-5 to TRBJ2-2, with 7 positions matching TRBD1. Per the germline V gene, CDR1 is MNHEY and CDR2 is SVGAGI. The CDR3 has 15 amino acids. V shed 6 bases and J 6 bases; nucleotides not matched to a gene: 10. CDR3 in amino acids: CASRSSGGRAGELFF. The CDR3 DNA reads TGTGCCAGCAGGAGTTCAGGGGGACGTGCCGGGGAGCTGTTTTTT.

J is TRBJ2-6 and V is TRBV5-6; D is perhaps TRBD1 (6 bases). Deletions cut 0 bases from V and 0 bases from J, with 13 bases between. Germline CDR1 reads SGHDT; CDR2 reads YYEEEE. The CDR3 runs 18 residues. Here the CDR3 DNA reads TGTGCCAGCAGCTTGGCCGGGACATCGAGCTCTGGGGCCAACGTCCTGACTTTC. This codes for CASSLAGTSSSGANVLTF.

This chain connects TRBV18 to TRBJ2-3; D call uncertain. The CDR3 consists of 13 residues. Trimming cost V 3 bases and J 5 bases, with 9 bases left between them. Germline V gives CDR1 KGHSH, CDR2 LQKENI. Here the CDR3 reads CASSPQSGDTQYF. In nucleotides, the CDR3 is TGTGCCAGCTCACCTCAGTCCGGAGATACGCAGTATTTT.